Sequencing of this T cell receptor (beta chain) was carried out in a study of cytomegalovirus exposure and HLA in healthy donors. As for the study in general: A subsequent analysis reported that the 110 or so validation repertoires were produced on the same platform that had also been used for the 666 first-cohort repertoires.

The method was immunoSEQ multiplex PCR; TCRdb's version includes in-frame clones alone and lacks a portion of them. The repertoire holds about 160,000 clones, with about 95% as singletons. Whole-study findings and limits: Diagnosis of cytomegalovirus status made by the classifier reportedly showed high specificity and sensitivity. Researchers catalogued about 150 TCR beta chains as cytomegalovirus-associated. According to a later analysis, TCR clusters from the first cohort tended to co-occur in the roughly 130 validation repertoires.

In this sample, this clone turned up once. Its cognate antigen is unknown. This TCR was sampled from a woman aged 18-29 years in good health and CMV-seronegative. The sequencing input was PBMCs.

As DNA, the CDR3 is TGTGCCAGCTCAACAGGGGTCTACAATGAGCAGTTCTTC. Translating it yields CASSTGVYNEQFF. This chain links TRBV9 with TRBJ2-1, with 7 bases aligning to TRBD1. The CDR3 has 13 residues. V trimming: 7 bases; J trimming: 3 bases; junction bases outside the gene matches: 4. The germline gives CDR1 SGDLS, CDR2 YYNGEE.